This is a list of T cell receptor beta chains from one sample in a study of blood T cell repertoires in COVID-19. Data came from immunoSEQ multiplex PCR; TCRdb stores just in-frame clones and leaves some out. The sample holds over 200,000 clones, under 85% seen once. The sequencing sample was made of peripheral blood. The receptors were gathered from a woman aged 30 to 39 with COVID-19, enrolled during active disease. CDR3s include the opening cysteine and the closing phenylalanine or tryptophan. The D gene is left open where the match is weak. Size is omitted from some rows. Given values are once, few, many or a class for expanded clones.

D gene	J gene	clone size	V gene	CDR3 DNA	CDR3 protein
-	TRBJ1-5	-	TRBV4-1	TGCGCCAGCAGCCAAGAGCCCTCTCAACAACGCCCCCAGCATTTT	CASSQEPSQQRPQHF
TRBD1	TRBJ2-3	-	TRBV9	TGTGCCAGCAGCGTGAGGTACCGGGACAGGGGAACAGATACGCAGTATTTT	CASSVRYRDRGTDTQYF
TRBD2	TRBJ2-6	-	TRBV6-2/TRBV6-3	TGTGCCAGCAGTTCCTACTTAGCGGGGTTTACGGCTGGGGCCAACGTCCTGACTTTC	CASSSYLAGFTAGANVLTF
-	TRBJ2-2	-	TRBV6-2/TRBV6-3	TGTGCCAGCAGTTACAGGTTTAGCGGCAGCACCGGGGAGCTGTTTTTT	CASSYRFSGSTGELFF
-	TRBJ1-4	-	TRBV7-9	TGTGCCAGCAGTGGGCCATACCGGGACATTCTTTTT	CASSGPYRDILF
TRBD2	TRBJ2-5	-	TRBV10-3	TGTGCCATCAGTGAATCTTCGGGAGGGACCCAGTACTTC	CAISESSGGTQYF
-	TRBJ1-1	-	TRBV6-5	TGTGCCAGCACCCAGGCCACTGAAGCTTTCTTT	CASTQATEAFF
TRBD2	TRBJ2-5	-	TRBV19	TGTGCCAGTAGTATAGGGCTAGCGGGAGGAGAGACCCAGTACTTC	CASSIGLAGGETQYF
TRBD2	TRBJ2-3	-	TRBV9	TGTGCCAGCAGCGCTCTGGGGGGTAGCGGGAGTGCAGATACGCAGTATTTT	CASSALGGSGSADTQYF
-	TRBJ1-5	few	TRBV7-9	TGTGCCAGCAGGCCTCGCACAGGGTCGGACAATCAGCCCCAGCATTTT	CASRPRTGSDNQPQHF
-	TRBJ1-5	-	TRBV2	TGTGCCAGCAGCGAGCAGGGGAAGGGACAGCCCCAGCATTTT	CASSEQGKGQPQHF
-	TRBJ1-1	few	TRBV5-1	TGCGCCAGCAGCATTCACAGGGAGAACACTGAAGCTTTCTTT	CASSIHRENTEAFF
-	TRBJ2-5	-	TRBV20-1	TGCAGTGCTAGACTAGCGCAGACCCAGTACTTC	CSARLAQTQYF
-	TRBJ2-6	once	TRBV5-1	TGCGCCAGCAGCTTGGTCGTATCTGGGGCCAACGTCCTGACTTTC	CASSLVVSGANVLTF
TRBD1	TRBJ1-1	-	TRBV29-1	TGCAGCGTCGGGGACAGGACCACTGAAGCTTTCTTT	CSVGDRTTEAFF
TRBD2	TRBJ2-1	few	TRBV15	TGTGCCACCGGGAGGGACAATGAGCAGTTCTTC	CATGRDNEQFF
-	TRBJ2-2	-	TRBV2	TGTGCCAGCAAAAAGGAGGGACTGCGAAACACCGGGGAGCTGTTTTTT	CASKKEGLRNTGELFF
TRBD1	TRBJ1-2	-	TRBV7-2	TGTGCCAGCAGCCCTCCGGGACAGCCGGGTGGCTACACCTTC	CASSPPGQPGGYTF
TRBD2	TRBJ2-3	-	TRBV5-4	TGTGCCAGCAGCCGGAGCGGGGGGCGGAGCACAGATACGCAGTATTTT	CASSRSGGRSTDTQYF
TRBD2	TRBJ2-5	-	TRBV15	TGTGCCACCAGCTTCGAAACCGGGACTAGGGGGGAGACCCAGTACTTC	CATSFETGTRGETQYF
TRBD2	TRBJ2-2	few	TRBV11-2	TGTGCCAGCAGCAGATCACGGGGGGGCACCGGGGAGCTGTTTTTT	CASSRSRGGTGELFF
-	TRBJ1-1	-	TRBV6-2/TRBV6-3	TGTGCCAGCAGTTACTTATCTGACACTGAAGCTTTCTTT	CASSYLSDTEAFF
TRBD1	TRBJ2-3	-	TRBV27	TGTGCCAGCAGTTTCGGGACAGGGGGTTTAGGGGATACGCAGTATTTT	CASSFGTGGLGDTQYF
-	TRBJ2-1	-	TRBV2	TGTGCCAGCAGTGTAAAGAGCTCCTACAATGAGCAGTTCTTC	CASSVKSSYNEQFF
-	TRBJ2-1	-	TRBV10-3	TGTGCCATCAGTGCCAGTAGCGGTCGCTCCTACAATGAGCAGTTCTTC	CAISASSGRSYNEQFF
TRBD2	TRBJ2-1	-	TRBV30	TGTGCCTGGAGTGTTCGTACTAGCGGGGGGGCTTTCTATTACAATGAGCAGTTCTTC	CAWSVRTSGGAFYYNEQFF
TRBD2	TRBJ2-2	-	TRBV27	TGTGCCAGCAGTATCGTGACTAGCGGGGGGGCCATGAACACCGGGGAGCTGTTTTTT	CASSIVTSGGAMNTGELFF
-	TRBJ1-6	-	TRBV28	TGTGCCAGCAGCCCCGCCGGGAATTCACCCCTCCACTTT	CASSPAGNSPLHF
TRBD1	TRBJ2-1	-	TRBV24-1	TGTGCCACCGGGGGGGGACAGGGGGTATACAATGAGCAGTTCTTC	CATGGGQGVYNEQFF